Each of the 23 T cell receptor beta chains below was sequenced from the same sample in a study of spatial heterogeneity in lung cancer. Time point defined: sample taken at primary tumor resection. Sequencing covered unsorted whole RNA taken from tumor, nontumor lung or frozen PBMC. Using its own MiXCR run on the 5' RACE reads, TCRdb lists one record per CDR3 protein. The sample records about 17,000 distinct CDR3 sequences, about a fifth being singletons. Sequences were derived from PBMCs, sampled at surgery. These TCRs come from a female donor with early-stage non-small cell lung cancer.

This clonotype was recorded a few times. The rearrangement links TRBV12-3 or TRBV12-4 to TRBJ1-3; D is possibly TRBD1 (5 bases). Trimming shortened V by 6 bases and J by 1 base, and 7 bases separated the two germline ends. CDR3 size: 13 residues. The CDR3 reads CASRRGSGNTIYF. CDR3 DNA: TGTGCCAGCAGAAGGGGATCTGGAAACACCATATATTTT.

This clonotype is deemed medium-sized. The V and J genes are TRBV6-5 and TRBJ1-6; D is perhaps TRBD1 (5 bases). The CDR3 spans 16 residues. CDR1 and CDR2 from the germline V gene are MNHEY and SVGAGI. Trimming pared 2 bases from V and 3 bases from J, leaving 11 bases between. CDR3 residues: CASSYGDSVYNSPLHF. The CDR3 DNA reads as TGTGCCAGCAGTTACGGGGACTCGGTCTATAATTCACCCCTCCACTTT.

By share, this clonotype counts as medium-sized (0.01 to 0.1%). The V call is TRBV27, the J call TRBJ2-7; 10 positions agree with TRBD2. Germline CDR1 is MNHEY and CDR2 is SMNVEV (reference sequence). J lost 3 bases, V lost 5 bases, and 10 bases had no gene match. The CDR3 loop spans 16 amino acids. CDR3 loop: CASSPSWTSGRYEQYF. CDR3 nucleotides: TGTGCCAGCAGTCCCTCCTGGACTAGCGGACGCTACGAGCAGTACTTC.

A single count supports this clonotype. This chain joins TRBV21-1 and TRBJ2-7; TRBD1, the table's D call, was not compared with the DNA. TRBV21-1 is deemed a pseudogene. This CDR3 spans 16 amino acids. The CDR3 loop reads CASIKPGQSSGAEQYF. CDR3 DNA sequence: TGTGCCAGCATCAAGCCCGGTCAGAGCTCCGGGGCCGAGCAGTACTTC.

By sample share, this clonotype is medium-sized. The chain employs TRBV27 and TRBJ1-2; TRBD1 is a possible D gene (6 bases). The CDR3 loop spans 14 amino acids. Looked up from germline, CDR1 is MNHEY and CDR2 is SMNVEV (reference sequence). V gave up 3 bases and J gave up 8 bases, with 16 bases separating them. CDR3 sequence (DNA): TGTGCCAGCAGTTTCCGGGGGCAAACGGGGGGCTACACCTTC. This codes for CASSFRGQTGGYTF.

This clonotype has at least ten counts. The CDR3 DNA follows: TGTGCCAGCAGCTCACTCCGAGGGGGAGAGACCCAGTACTTC. Protein sequence: CASSSLRGGETQYF. This chain links TRBV13 with TRBJ2-5; D may be TRBD1 (6 bases). This CDR3 is 14 amino acids long. Trimming stripped 4 bases from V and 4 bases from J, with 13 bases between. Germline V gene data show CDR1 as PRHDT and CDR2 as FYEKMQ (reference sequence).

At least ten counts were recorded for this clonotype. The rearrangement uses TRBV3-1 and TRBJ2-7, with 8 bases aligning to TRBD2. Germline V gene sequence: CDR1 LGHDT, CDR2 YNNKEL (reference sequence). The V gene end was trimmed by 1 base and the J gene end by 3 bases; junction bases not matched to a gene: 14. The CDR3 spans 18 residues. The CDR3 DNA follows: TGTGCCAGCAGCCAAGTGGGCGGGAAGGGACTAGTCAGCTACGAGCAGTACTTC. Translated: CASSQVGGKGLVSYEQYF.

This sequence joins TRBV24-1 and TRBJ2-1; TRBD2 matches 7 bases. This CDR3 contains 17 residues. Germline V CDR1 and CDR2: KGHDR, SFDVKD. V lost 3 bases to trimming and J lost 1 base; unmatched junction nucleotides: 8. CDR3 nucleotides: TGTGCCACCAGTGATCCGGCTAGGGGAGGGTCCTACAATGAGCAGTTCTTC. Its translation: CATSDPARGGSYNEQFF.

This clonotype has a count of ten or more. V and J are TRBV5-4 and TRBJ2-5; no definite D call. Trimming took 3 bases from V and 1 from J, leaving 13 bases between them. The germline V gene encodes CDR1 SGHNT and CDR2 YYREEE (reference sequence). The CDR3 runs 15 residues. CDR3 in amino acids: CASSYSLHSQETQYF. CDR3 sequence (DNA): TGTGCCAGCAGCTATTCCTTACACTCCCAAGAGACCCAGTACTTC. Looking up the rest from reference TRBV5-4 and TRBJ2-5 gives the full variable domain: ETGVTQSPTHLIKTRGQQVTLRCSSQSGHNTVSWYQQALGQGPQFIFQYYREEENGRGNFPPRFSGLQFPNYSSELNVNALELDDSALYLCASSYSLHSQETQYFGPGTRLLVL.

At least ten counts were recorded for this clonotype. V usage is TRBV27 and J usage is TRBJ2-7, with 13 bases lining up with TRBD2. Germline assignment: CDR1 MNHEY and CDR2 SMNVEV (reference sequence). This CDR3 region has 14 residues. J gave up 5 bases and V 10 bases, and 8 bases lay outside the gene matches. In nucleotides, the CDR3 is TGTGCCACTCGACTAGCGGGAGGTCTTGACGAGCAGTACTTC. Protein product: CATRLAGGLDEQYF.

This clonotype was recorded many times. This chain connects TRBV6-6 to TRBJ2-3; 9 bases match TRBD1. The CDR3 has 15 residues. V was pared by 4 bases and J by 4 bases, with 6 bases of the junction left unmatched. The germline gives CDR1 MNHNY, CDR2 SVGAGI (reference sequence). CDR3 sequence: CASSSSGTGSDTQYF. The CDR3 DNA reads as TGTGCCAGCAGTTCCTCCGGGACAGGGTCAGATACGCAGTATTTT.

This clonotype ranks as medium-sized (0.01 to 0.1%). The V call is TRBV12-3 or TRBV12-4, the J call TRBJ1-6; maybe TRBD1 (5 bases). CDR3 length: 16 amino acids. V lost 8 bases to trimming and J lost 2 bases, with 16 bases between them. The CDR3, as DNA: TGTGCCAGCGGATCGTGGGGGAGCGCCTATAATTCACCCCTCCACTTT. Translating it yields CASGSWGSAYNSPLHF.

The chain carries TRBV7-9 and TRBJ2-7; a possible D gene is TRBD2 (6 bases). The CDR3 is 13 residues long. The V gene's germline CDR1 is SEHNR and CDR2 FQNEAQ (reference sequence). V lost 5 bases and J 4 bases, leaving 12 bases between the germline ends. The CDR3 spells CASSGDFTYEQYF. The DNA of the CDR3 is TGTGCCAGCAGCGGGGACTTTACGTACGAGCAGTACTTC.

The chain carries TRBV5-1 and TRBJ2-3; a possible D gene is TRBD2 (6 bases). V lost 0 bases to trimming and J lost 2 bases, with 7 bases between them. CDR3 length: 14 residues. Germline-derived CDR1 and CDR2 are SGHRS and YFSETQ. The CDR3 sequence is CASSLADYTDTQYF. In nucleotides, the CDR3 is TGCGCCAGCAGCTTGGCGGACTACACAGATACGCAGTATTTT. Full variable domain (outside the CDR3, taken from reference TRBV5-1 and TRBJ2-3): KAGVTQTPRYLIKTRGQQVTLSCSPISGHRSVSWYQQTPGQGLQFLFEYFSETQRNKGNFPGRFSGRQFSNSRSEMNVSTLELGDSALYLCASSLADYTDTQYFGPGTRLTVL.

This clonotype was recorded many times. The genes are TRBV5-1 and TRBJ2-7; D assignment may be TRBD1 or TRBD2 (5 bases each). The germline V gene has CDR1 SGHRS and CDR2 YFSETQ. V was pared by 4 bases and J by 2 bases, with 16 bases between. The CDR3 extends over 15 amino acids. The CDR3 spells CASSPGGRDPYEQYF. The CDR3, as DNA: TGCGCCAGCAGCCCTGGCGGCAGGGACCCCTACGAGCAGTACTTC.

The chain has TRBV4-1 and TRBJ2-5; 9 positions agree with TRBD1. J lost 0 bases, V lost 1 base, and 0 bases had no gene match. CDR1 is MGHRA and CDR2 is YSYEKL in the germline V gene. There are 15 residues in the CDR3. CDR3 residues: CASSQGDRDQETQYF. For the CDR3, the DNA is TGCGCCAGCAGCCAAGGGGACAGGGACCAAGAGACCCAGTACTTC.

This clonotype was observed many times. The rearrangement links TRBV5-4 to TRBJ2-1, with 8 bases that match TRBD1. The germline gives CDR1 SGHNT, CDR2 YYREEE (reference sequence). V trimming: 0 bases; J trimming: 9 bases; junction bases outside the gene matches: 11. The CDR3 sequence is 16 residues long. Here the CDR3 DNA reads TGTGCCAGCAGCTTGGGTGGCAGGGGGCTGGGTGGTGAGCAGTTCTTC. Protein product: CASSLGGRGLGGEQFF.

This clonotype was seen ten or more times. CDR3 region: CASSRLGVFNQPQHF. The CDR3 region has the DNA TGTGCCAGCAGCCGCCTTGGGGTATTCAATCAGCCCCAGCATTTT. The chain carries TRBV14 and TRBJ1-5; D is unclear. CDR1 is SGHDN, CDR2 FVKESK, per germline. The CDR3 covers 15 residues. With 4 bases removed from V and 3 bases from J, the gap between germline ends came to 13 bases.

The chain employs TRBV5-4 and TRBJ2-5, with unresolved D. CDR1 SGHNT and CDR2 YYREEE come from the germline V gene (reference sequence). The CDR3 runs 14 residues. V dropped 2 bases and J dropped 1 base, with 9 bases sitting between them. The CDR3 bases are TGTGCCAGCAGCTTAAACCGAGTCCAAGAGACCCAGTACTTC. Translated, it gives CASSLNRVQETQYF.

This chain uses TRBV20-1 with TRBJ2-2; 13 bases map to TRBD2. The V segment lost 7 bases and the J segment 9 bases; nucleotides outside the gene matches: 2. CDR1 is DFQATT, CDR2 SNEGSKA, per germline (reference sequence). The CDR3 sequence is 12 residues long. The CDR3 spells CSGLAGGWELFF. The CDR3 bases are TGCAGTGGACTAGCGGGAGGTTGGGAGCTGTTTTTT.

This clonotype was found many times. CDR3 bases: TGTGCCAGCAGCCCCGAGGCAGATACGCAGTATTTT. Its translation: CASSPEADTQYF. The chain joins TRBV2 to TRBJ2-3; D uncertain. This CDR3 spans 12 amino acids. Trimming removed 6 bases from V and 4 bases from J, with 8 bases in between. In germline, CDR1 is SNHLY, CDR2 FYNNEI.

The CDR3 reads CSASLAGNSNEQFF. DNA of the CDR3: TGCAGTGCTAGTCTGGCGGGGAATAGTAATGAGCAGTTCTTC. The V and J genes are TRBV20-1 and TRBJ2-1, with D tentatively TRBD2 (6 bases). V was trimmed by 3 bases and J by 7 bases, leaving 16 bases between them. Germline V gene data show CDR1 as DFQATT and CDR2 as SNEGSKA (reference sequence). This CDR3 comprises 14 residues.

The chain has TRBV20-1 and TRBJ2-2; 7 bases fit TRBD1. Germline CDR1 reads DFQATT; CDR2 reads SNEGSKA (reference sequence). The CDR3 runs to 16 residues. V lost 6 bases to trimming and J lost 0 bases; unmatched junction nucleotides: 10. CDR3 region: CSARDSHPANTGELFF. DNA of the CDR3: TGCAGTGCACGGGACAGCCACCCCGCGAACACCGGGGAGCTGTTTTTT.